This T cell receptor (beta chain) was found in a study of human T cells and chemical hapten exposure. Study-level findings and limits: High-frequency TCRs, those above 1 in 1000, stayed the same after DPC sensitization.

Described time point: healthy volunteer bleed at 2 weeks. Unfractionated whole blood was the source of the extracted total RNA. MiXCR, applied by TCRdb to the RACE reads, yields one record per CDR3 protein. The data hold roughly 130,000 distinct CDR3 sequences, with roughly 9% observed a single time. V lost 2 bases, J lost 6 bases, and 17 bases lay in between. The CDR3 is 16 residues long. Germline CDR1 and CDR2: MNHEY and SMNVEV (reference sequence). Worth noting for this clonotype: Its specificity is not known.

The receptor's source is a male donor in good health. Some clones in this sample may be carry-over from other donors' samples. Sequenced: whole blood. The chain couples TRBV27 to TRBJ2-1; no definite D call. The CDR3 DNA reads as TGTGCCAGCAGTTTACTCCCTTTGAACGATCGCAATGAGCAGTTCTTC. It translates to CASSLLPLNDRNEQFF.